In its sample, the clone carrying this T cell receptor beta chain was seen many times. Antigen specificity is unknown. These data originate in a study of human T cells and chemical hapten exposure. Whole-study results and caveats: No shift was seen in TCRs above 1 in 1000 frequency with DPC sensitization.

Trimming pared 4 bases from V and 1 base from J, leaving 11 bases between. There are 15 residues in the CDR3. Germline V gene data show CDR1 as SGDLS and CDR2 as YYNGEE. TCRdb reprocessed the RACE reads with MiXCR, giving one entry per CDR3 protein. The sample consists of more than 250,000 distinct CDR3 sequences, over 8% of them appearing once. Time point in this sample: pre-sensitization, week 0. Sample treatment: therapeutic diphenylcyclopropenone sensitization with weekly scalp DPC. The starting material was whole blood, obtained in connection with sensitization to the hapten diphenylcyclopropenone (DPC). The chain links TRBV9 to TRBJ2-2; D is unclear. The source of this sequence is a woman in her 40s with alopecia areata. Some clones in this sample may be carry-over from other donors' samples. For the CDR3, the DNA is TGTGCCAGCAGCCCCCGCCCAGTGAACACCGGGGAGCTGTTTTTT. Amino acids: CASSPRPVNTGELFF.